This T cell receptor (beta chain) was profiled in a study of T-cell memory formation after mild COVID-19. Study in general: TCR clusters were mostly confined to one donor each. General study results and limits: A second wave of clones peaked on day 37, and their SARS-CoV-2 specificity went unconfirmed. Memory from before infection featured some responding clones, which suggests cross-reactive memory joined.

From germline, CDR1 is LGHNA and CDR2 YSLEER. V shed 0 bases and J shed 1 base, with 14 bases lying between them. CDR3 size: 17 residues. This clonotype has ten or more counts. The antigen remains unidentified. The authors produced TCR alpha and TCR beta cDNA libraries with sample barcodes and UMIs by 5'RACE using constant-segment primers. TCRdb reprocessed the 5' RACE reads via MiXCR and lists one record per CDR3 protein. Counted here are approximately 300,000 distinct CDR3 sequences, roughly 21% occurring once; the ten biggest clones make up 20% to 25%. Sequencing was performed on PBMCs or a T cell subset sorted from them (not recorded which). The chain recombines TRBV4-3 with TRBJ2-3, with D tentatively TRBD2 (6 bases). The sequence derives from a young man who had mild COVID-19 (a few samples of this study predate the infection). Cell type and time point are not known. The CDR3 region has the DNA TGCGCCAGCAGCCAAGATCCACCCGGCGGGGGCACAGATACGCAGTATTTT. Encoded protein: CASSQDPPGGGTDTQYF.